This T cell receptor (beta chain) came from a study of blood T cell repertoires in COVID-19. Study background: The United States, Italy and Spain provided the acute and convalescent COVID-19 samples. Nucleic acid was either cDNA or gDNA, and it came from T cells, B-cell-depleted T cells, or PBMCs.

The CDR3 length is 17 residues. From germline, CDR1 is SGHRS and CDR2 YFSETQ. Trimming took 0 bases from V and 5 from J; bases not matched to a gene: 5. Per the study methods: The authors estimated nucleated cell counts from reference gene primer amplification. Measured with immunoSEQ multiplex PCR; TCRdb has only the in-frame clones, and not every one. For V, J and clone size, that table is used; D and trimming come from the DNA. The sample includes some 460,000 clones, approximately 90% seen only once; the top ten take roughly 4%. Sequencing was performed on peripheral blood. The chain links TRBV5-1 to TRBJ2-3, with 14 bases lining up with TRBD2. The receptor's source is a woman aged 25-40 years with acute or convalescent COVID-19. CDR3 loop: CASSLGLAGGPGDTQYF. Here the CDR3 DNA reads TGCGCCAGCAGCTTGGGACTAGCGGGGGGGCCAGGAGATACGCAGTATTTT.